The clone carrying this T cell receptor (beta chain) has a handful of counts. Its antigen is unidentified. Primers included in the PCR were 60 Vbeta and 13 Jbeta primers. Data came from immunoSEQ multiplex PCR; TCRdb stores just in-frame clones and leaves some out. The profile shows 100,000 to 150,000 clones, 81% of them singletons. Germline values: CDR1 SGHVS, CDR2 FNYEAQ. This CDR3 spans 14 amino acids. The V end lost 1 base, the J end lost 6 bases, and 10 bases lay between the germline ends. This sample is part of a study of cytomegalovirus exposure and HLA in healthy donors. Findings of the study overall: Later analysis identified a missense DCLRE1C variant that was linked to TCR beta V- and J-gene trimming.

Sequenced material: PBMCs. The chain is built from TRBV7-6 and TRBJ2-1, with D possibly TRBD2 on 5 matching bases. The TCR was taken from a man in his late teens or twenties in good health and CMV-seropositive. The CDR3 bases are TGTGCCAGCAGCTTAGTTACTAGTAGCAATGAGCAGTTCTTC. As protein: CASSLVTSSNEQFF.